The entry below describes one TCR beta chain. This sample was taken from a study of blood T cell repertoires in COVID-19. The table came from immunoSEQ multiplex PCR; TCRdb's copy has only in-frame clones and leaves some out. In the table there are approximately 180,000 clones, approximately 80% of which are singletons. CDR1 is SGHRS and CDR2 is YFSETQ in the germline V gene. The CDR3 consists of 15 residues. V dropped 4 bases and J dropped 1 base, with 12 bases sitting between them. Material for sequencing was PBMCs or T cells enriched from blood (not recorded which). The rearrangement links TRBV5-1 to TRBJ1-5; the D gene is possibly TRBD1 (5 bases). This sequence was found in a woman aged 55-69 years with acute COVID-19. The CDR3 here is CASSPGGLSNQPQHF. CDR3 bases: TGCGCCAGCAGCCCGGGGGGATTAAGCAATCAGCCCCAGCATTTT. Full variable domain (remainder filled in from reference TRBV5-1 and TRBJ1-5): KAGVTQTPRYLIKTRGQQVTLSCSPISGHRSVSWYQQTPGQGLQFLFEYFSETQRNKGNFPGRFSGRQFSNSRSEMNVSTLELGDSALYLCASSPGGLSNQPQHFGDGTRLSIL.